These T cell receptor beta chains were read from a single sample in a study of blood T cell repertoires in COVID-19. Clones were read by immunoSEQ multiplex PCR, and TCRdb kept only the in-frame ones, dropping some. In the table there are around 130,000 clones, approximately 80% of which are singletons. The sample was peripheral blood. Source of these receptors: a man between 65 and 85 years old with acute or convalescent COVID-19. The CDR3 runs from the conserved cysteine through the conserved F or W. The D gene is left open where the match is weak. Part of the rows lack a size; the others show once, few, many or a class for expanded clones.

j_call cdr3_length clone_size v_call d_call cdr3_aa cdr3_nt
TRBJ1-4 15 . TRBV5-1 . CASSLNVEGSGKLFF TGCGCCAGCAGCCTAAATGTGGAGGGGTCGGGAAAACTGTTTTTT
TRBJ2-5 14 . TRBV6-5 . CASRTGSSQETQYF TGTGCCAGCAGGACTGGCAGCTCCCAAGAGACCCAGTACTTC
TRBJ1-2 15 . TRBV3-1/TRBV3-2 . CASSQGMAQAYGYTF TGTGCCAGCAGCCAAGGAATGGCCCAGGCCTATGGCTACACCTTC
TRBJ2-7 16 . TRBV4-1 . CASSQVLTVNSYEQYF TGCGCCAGCAGCCAAGTCTTAACGGTGAATTCCTACGAGCAGTACTTC
TRBJ2-7 15 . TRBV19 . CASRPPQGSSYEQYF TGTGCCAGTAGACCTCCGCAGGGGAGCTCCTACGAGCAGTACTTC
TRBJ2-3 14 few TRBV2 TRBD2 CASGRAGSTDTQYF TGTGCCAGCGGAAGAGCGGGGAGCACAGATACGCAGTATTTT
TRBJ1-6 15 . TRBV19 . CASSISTGSNSPLHF TGTGCCAGTAGTATTTCCACAGGGAGTAATTCACCCCTCCACTTT
TRBJ1-2 11 few TRBV5-4 . CASSRGNGYTF TGTGCCAGCAGTCGGGGAAATGGCTACACCTTC
TRBJ2-2 16 . TRBV6-6 . CASSYGQGPSTGELFF TGTGCCAGCAGTTACGGCCAGGGGCCCTCCACCGGGGAGCTGTTTTTT
TRBJ1-4 17 few TRBV4-1 TRBD1 CASSQIQGFGANEKLFF TGCGCCAGCAGCCAAATACAGGGGTTTGGGGCTAATGAAAAACTGTTTTTT
TRBJ2-7 14 once TRBV6-5 TRBD1 CASSPGQGVYEQYF TGTGCCAGCAGTCCGGGACAGGGGGTTTACGAGCAGTACTTC
TRBJ2-1 15 . TRBV7-9 . CASSPGDEGYNEQFF TGTGCCAGCAGCCCGGGTGACGAAGGCTACAATGAGCAGTTCTTC
TRBJ2-1 18 . TRBV10-2 TRBD1 CASSERRRGSSNYNEQFF TGCGCCAGCAGTGAAAGGCGCAGGGGGTCCTCGAACTACAATGAGCAGTTCTTC
TRBJ1-2 15 . TRBV5-1 TRBD1 CASSLEGQTSYGYTF TGCGCCAGCAGCTTGGAGGGACAGACATCCTATGGCTACACCTTC
TRBJ1-4 15 . TRBV6-5 TRBD1 CASSSLTGVNEKLFF TGTGCCAGCTCTTCCTTGACAGGGGTGAATGAAAAACTGTTTTTT
TRBJ1-5 17 few TRBV28 . CASSLWRTADSNQPQHF TGTGCCAGCAGTTTATGGAGGACAGCGGATAGCAATCAGCCCCAGCATTTT
TRBJ2-1 14 . TRBV11-2 . CASSLDRDSSTQFF TGTGCCAGCAGCTTAGATCGAGACTCCTCCACGCAGTTCTTC
TRBJ1-6 18 . TRBV5-1 TRBD1 CASSLGTGVNSYNSPLHF TGCGCCAGCAGCTTGGGTACAGGGGTAAACTCCTATAATTCACCCCTCCACTTT
TRBJ1-2 14 . TRBV5-6 . CASSLGPGDYGYTF TGTGCCAGCAGCTTGGGTCCAGGGGACTATGGCTACACCTTC
TRBJ2-5 14 . TRBV5-1 . CASSLRGPRETQYF TGCGCCAGCAGCTTGAGGGGCCCACGAGAGACCCAGTACTTC
TRBJ2-5 15 once TRBV5-1 . CASSLVGSERETQYF TGCGCCAGCAGCTTGGTGGGGAGTGAGAGAGAGACCCAGTACTTC
TRBJ1-2 16 . TRBV25-1 . CASSDPRDPLNYGYTF TGTGCCAGCAGTGACCCCCGGGATCCGCTTAACTATGGCTACACCTTC
TRBJ1-4 19 once TRBV3-1/TRBV3-2 . CASSPPLQGPPYYYEKLFF TGTGCCAGCAGCCCCCCCTTGCAGGGTCCCCCCTACTATTATGAAAAACTGTTTTTT
TRBJ2-5 14 few TRBV11-2 . CASSLDRWGRTQYF TGTGCCAGCAGCTTAGATCGGTGGGGGCGGACCCAGTACTTC
TRBJ1-5 12 . TRBV6-6 . CASSPRRASQHF TGTGCCAGCAGTCCTAGGAGGGCATCCCAGCATTTT
TRBJ2-1 12 . TRBV5-1 TRBD2 CASSWEGHEQFF TGCGCCAGCAGCTGGGAGGGCCATGAGCAGTTCTTC
TRBJ2-3 16 . TRBV10-3 TRBD2 CAISLGLAGIADTQYF TGTGCCATCAGCCTCGGACTAGCGGGGATTGCAGATACGCAGTATTTT
TRBJ1-2 10 . TRBV20-1 . CSARQFGYTF TGCAGTGCTAGACAGTTTGGCTACACCTTC
TRBJ1-1 13 . TRBV25-1 . CASSRGGGTEAFF TGTGCCAGCAGTCGCGGGGGTGGGACTGAAGCTTTCTTT
TRBJ2-5 15 . TRBV6-5 TRBD1 CASSPTGGKQETQYF TGTGCCAGCAGCCCGACAGGGGGGAAACAAGAGACCCAGTACTTC
TRBJ2-3 14 . TRBV18 TRBD2 CASSPLAATDTQYF TGTGCCAGCTCACCTCTAGCGGCCACAGATACGCAGTATTTT
TRBJ2-5 15 . TRBV10-2 . CATLRAGDPRETQYF TGCGCCACCCTACGGGCGGGTGACCCTCGTGAGACCCAGTACTTC
TRBJ2-5 16 once TRBV9 TRBD2 CASSVGNSGGLETQYF TGTGCCAGCAGCGTAGGCAACAGCGGGGGGTTAGAGACCCAGTACTTC
TRBJ2-7 15 . TRBV6-1 . CASSEASTGPYEQYF TGTGCCAGCAGTGAAGCTTCTACAGGACCCTACGAGCAGTACTTC
TRBJ1-1 16 few TRBV19 TRBD1 CASSISRQGWDTEAFF TGTGCCAGTAGTATTTCCAGACAGGGGTGGGACACTGAAGCTTTCTTT
TRBJ2-2 15 . TRBV5-4 . CASSLGRTNTGELFF TGTGCCAGCAGCTTGGGCAGGACGAACACCGGGGAGCTGTTTTTT
TRBJ2-7 11 . TRBV28 . CASSGKYEQYF TGTGCCAGCTCGGGGAAGTACGAGCAGTACTTC
TRBJ1-6 15 . TRBV5-8 . CASSPLSSYNSPLHF TGTGCCAGCAGCCCCCTGAGCTCCTATAATTCACCCCTCCACTTT
TRBJ1-1 15 . TRBV25-1 TRBD1 CASSDTGGLDTEAFF TGTGCCAGCAGTGATACAGGGGGCTTGGACACTGAAGCTTTCTTT
TRBJ2-5 13 . TRBV28 TRBD1 CASSSGQQETQYF TGTGCCAGCAGTTCGGGACAGCAAGAGACCCAGTACTTC
TRBJ1-5 15 once TRBV19 . CALFRRGALHQPQHF TGTGCCCTTTTCCGACGGGGGGCCCTCCATCAGCCCCAGCATTTT
TRBJ1-1 19 once TRBV4-2 . CASSQRRAGHADSYTEAFF TGTGCCAGCAGCCAACGGAGAGCGGGCCATGCCGACAGCTACACTGAAGCTTTCTTT